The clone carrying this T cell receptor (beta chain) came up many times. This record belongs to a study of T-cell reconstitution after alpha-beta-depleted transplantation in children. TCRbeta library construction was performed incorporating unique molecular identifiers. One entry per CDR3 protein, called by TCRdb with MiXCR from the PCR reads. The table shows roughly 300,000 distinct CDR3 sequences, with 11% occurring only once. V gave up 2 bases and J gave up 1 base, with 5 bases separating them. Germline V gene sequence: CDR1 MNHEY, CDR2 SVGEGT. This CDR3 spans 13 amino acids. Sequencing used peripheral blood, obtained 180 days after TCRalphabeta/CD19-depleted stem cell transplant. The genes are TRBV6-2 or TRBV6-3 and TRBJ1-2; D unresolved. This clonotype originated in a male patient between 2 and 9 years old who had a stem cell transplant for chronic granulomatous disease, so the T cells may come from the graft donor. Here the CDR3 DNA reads TGTGCCAGCAGTTACGAGGGTAACTATGGCTACACCTTC. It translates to CASSYEGNYGYTF.